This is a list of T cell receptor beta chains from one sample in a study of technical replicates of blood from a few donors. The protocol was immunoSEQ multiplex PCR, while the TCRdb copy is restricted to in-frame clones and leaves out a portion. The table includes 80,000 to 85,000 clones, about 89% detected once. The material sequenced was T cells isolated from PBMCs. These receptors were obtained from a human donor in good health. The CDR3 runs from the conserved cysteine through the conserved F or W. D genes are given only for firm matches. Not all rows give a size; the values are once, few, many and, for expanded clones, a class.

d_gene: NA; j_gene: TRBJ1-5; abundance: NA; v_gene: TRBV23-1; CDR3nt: TGCGCCAGCAGTCAACCGAAGGGACACTTCTATCAGCCCCAGCATTTT; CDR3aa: CASSQPKGHFYQPQHF
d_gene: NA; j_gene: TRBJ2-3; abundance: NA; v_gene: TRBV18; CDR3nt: TGTGCCAGCTCGCTGCAGGGGTTGACTCCATCGGCAGATACGCAGTATTTT; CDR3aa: CASSLQGLTPSADTQYF
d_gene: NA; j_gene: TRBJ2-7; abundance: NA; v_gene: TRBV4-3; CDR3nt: TGCGCCAGCAGCCAAGGGACACCCTACTCCTACGAGCAGTACTTC; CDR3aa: CASSQGTPYSYEQYF
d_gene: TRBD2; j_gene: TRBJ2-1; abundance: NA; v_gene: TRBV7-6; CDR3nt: TGTGCCAGCATCGGGACTAGCGTGGATGAGCAGTTCTTC; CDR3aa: CASIGTSVDEQFF
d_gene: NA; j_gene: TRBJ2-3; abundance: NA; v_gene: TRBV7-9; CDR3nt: TGTGCCAGCAGCTTAGGTTCTGGCGGGATCACAGATACGCAGTATTTT; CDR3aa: CASSLGSGGITDTQYF
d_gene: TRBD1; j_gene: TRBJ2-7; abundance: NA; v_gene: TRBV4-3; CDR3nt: TGCGCCAGCAGCCAAGACCAGGGGGCAAACTACGAGCAGTACTTC; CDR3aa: CASSQDQGANYEQYF
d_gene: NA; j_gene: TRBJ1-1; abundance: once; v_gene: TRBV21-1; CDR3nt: TGTGCCAGCAGCAAACGGGTCATGAACACTGAAGCTTTCTTT; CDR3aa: CASSKRVMNTEAFF
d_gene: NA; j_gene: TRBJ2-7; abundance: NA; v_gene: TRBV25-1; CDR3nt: TGTGCCAGCAGTGAGATTTACCCTGAAGCCGAGCAGTACTTC; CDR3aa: CASSEIYPEAEQYF
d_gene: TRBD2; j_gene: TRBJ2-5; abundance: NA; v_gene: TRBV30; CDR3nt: TGTGCCTGGAGTTTAGCGGGAGGGCCAGGGGAGACCCAGTACTTC; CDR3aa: CAWSLAGGPGETQYF
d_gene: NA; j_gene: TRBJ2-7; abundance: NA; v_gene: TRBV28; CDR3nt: TGTGCCAGCAGTTCCGCCTACGAGCAGTACTTC; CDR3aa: CASSSAYEQYF
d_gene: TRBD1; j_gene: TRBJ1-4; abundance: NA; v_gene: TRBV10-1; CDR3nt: TGCGCCAGCAGTATCGACAGGGCGGAAAAACTGTTTTTT; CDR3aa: CASSIDRAEKLFF
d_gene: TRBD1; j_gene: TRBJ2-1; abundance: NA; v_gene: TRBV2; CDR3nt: TGTGCCAGCAGTGCCGGGACAGGGCGTTACAATGAGCAGTTCTTC; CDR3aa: CASSAGTGRYNEQFF
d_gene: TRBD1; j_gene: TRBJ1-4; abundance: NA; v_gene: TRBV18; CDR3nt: TGTGCCAGCTCACCACCGGACAGGGGTTACACTAATGAAAAACTGTTTTTT; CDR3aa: CASSPPDRGYTNEKLFF
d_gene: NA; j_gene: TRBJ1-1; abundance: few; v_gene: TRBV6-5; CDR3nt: TGTGCCAGCACAGACTTATACAGGCATGAAGAGGCTTTCTTT; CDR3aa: CASTDLYRHEEAFF
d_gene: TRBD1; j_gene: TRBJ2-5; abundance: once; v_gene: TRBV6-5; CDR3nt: TGTGCCAGTTCAGGGGGCTGGGAGACCCAGTACTTC; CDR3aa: CASSGGWETQYF
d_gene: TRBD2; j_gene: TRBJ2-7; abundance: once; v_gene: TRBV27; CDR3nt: TGTGCCAGCAGTTTACTAGCGGGAGCGTACGAGCAGTACTTC; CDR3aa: CASSLLAGAYEQYF
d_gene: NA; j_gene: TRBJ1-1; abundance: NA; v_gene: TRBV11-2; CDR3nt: TGTGCCAGCAGCTTAGATGGTAGTGACAGAAGCCTACCTCTGAACACTGAAGCTTTCTTT; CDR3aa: CASSLDGSDRSLPLNTEAFF
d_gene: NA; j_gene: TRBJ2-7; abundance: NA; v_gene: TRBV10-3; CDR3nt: TGTGCCATCAGGAGGCAGGGTTCATCCTACGAGCAGTACTTC; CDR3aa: CAIRRQGSSYEQYF
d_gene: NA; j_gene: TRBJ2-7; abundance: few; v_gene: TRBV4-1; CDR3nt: TGCGCCAGCAGCCAAGATCAGAGGGCCTACGAGCAGTACTTC; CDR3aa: CASSQDQRAYEQYF
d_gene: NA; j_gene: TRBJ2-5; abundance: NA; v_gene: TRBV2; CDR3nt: TGTGCCAGCAGTGAAGGTCCCAAAGAGACCCAGTACTTC; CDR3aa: CASSEGPKETQYF
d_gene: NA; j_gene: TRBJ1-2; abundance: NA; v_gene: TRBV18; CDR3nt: TGTGCCAGCTCACCCCCTACTGCTATTTCGGGGTGGTCTGGCTACACCTTC; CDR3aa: CASSPPTAISGWSGYTF
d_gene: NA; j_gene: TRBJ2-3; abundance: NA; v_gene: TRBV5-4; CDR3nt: TGTGCCAGCAGCTTGGAGTTTGGGAGGGATACGCAGTATTTT; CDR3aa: CASSLEFGRDTQYF
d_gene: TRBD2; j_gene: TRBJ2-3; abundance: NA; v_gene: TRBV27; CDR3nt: TGTGCCAGCAGCGCTCTAGCGGGAGGAGGAGATACGCAGTATTTT; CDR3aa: CASSALAGGGDTQYF
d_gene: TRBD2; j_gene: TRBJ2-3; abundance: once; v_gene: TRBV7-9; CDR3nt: TGTGCCAGCAGCTTTAGTTTGGGACTACAACTAATCACAGATACGCAGTATTTT; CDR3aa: CASSFSLGLQLITDTQYF